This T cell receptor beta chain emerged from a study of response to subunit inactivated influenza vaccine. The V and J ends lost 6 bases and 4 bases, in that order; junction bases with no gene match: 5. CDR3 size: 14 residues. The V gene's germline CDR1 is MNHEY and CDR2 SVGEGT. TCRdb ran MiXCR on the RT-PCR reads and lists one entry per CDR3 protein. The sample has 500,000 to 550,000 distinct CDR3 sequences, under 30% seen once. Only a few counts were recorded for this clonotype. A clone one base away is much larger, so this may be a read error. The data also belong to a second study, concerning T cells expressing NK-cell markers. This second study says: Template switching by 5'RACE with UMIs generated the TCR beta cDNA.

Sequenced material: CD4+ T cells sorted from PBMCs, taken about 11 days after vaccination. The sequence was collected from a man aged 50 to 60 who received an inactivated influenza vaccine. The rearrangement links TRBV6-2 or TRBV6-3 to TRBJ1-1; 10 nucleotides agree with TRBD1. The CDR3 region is CASSFGQGGTEAFF. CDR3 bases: TGTGCCAGCAGCTTCGGACAGGGGGGCACTGAAGCTTTCTTT.